The text below deals with one T cell receptor beta chain. The sample comes from a study of CD8+ T cells in alopecia areata. This CDR3 has 11 amino acids. Germline values: CDR1 SQVTM, CDR2 ANQGSEA. V was clipped by 2 bases and J by 5 bases, with 6 bases between them. Reverse transcribed after extraction, RNA yielded cDNA as the sequencing template. The repertoire was sequenced with immunoSEQ multiplex PCR; TCRdb's copy has only in-frame clones and lacks some. Of some 110,000 clones in the sample, roughly 68% were seen once. Material: CD4+ T cells sorted from blood. The chain is built from TRBV29-1 and TRBJ1-1; no clear D. The sequence came from a human donor in good health. CDR3 DNA sequence: TGCAGCGTTGAAAGCGGAACTGAAGCTTTCTTT. It translates to CSVESGTEAFF.